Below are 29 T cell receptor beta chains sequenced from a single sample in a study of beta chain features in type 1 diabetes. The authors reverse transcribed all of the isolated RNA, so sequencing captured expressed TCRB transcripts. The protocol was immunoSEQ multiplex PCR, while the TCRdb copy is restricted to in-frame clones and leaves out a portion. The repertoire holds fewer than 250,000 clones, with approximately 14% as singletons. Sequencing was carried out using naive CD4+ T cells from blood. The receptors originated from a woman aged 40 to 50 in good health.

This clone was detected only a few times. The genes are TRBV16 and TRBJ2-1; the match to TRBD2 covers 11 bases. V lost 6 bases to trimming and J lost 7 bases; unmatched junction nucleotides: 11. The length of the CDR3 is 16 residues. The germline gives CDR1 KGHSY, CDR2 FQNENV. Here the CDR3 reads CASSGRTSGGWNEQFF. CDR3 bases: TGTGCCAGCAGTGGGAGAACTAGCGGGGGTTGGAATGAGCAGTTCTTC.

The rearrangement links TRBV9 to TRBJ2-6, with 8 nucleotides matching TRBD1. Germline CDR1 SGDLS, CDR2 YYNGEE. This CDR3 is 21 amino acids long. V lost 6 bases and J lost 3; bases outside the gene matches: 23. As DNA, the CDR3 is TGTGCCAGCAACTCCTGGGCAGGGGGCGCGTTCTGGAATTTTGGGGCCAACGTCCTGACTTTC. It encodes CASNSWAGGAFWNFGANVLTF.

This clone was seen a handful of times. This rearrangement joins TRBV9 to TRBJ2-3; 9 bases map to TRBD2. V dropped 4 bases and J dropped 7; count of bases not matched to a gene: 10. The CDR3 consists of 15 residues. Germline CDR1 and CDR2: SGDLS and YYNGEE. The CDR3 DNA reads TGTGCCAGCAGCCCCCCCGGGCGGGGGGGAAATACGCAGTATTTT. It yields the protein CASSPPGRGGNTQYF.

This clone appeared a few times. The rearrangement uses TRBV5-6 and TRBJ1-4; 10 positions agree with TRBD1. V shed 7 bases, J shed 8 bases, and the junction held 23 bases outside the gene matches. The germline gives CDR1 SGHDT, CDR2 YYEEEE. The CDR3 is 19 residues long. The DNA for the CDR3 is TGTGCCAGCTCCGACCCGGTGGACAGGGGGAGGAGAGGGGGAGAAAAACTGTTTTTT. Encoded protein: CASSDPVDRGRRGGEKLFF.

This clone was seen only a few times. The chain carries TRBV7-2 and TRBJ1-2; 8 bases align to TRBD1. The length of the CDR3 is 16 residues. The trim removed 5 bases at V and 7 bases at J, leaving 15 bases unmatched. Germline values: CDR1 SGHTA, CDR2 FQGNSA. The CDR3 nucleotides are TGTGCCAGCAGCCTCAGCCGGGTTCCGACAGGGGCTGGCTACACCTTC. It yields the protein CASSLSRVPTGAGYTF.

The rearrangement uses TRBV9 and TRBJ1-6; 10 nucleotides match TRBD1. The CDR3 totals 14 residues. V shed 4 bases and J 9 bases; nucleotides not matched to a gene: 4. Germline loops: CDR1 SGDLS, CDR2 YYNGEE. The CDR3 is CASSPGTGVSPLHF. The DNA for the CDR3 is TGTGCCAGCAGCCCGGGGACAGGGGTTTCACCCCTCCACTTT.

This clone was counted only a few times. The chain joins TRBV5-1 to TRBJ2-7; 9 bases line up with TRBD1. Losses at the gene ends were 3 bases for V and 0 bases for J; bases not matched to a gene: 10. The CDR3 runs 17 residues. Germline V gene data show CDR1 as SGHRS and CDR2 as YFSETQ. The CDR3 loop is CASSWGLTGGSSYEQYF. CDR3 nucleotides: TGCGCCAGCAGCTGGGGACTGACAGGGGGGAGCTCCTACGAGCAGTACTTC.

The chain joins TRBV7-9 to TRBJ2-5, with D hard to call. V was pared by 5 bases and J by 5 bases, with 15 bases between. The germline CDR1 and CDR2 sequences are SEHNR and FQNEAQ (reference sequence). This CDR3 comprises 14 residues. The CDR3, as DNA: TGTGCCAGCAGCCAGCCGCCGGGTGTTGAGACCCAGTACTTC. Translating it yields CASSQPPGVETQYF. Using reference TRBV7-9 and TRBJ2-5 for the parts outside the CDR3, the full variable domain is DTGVSQNPRHKITKRGQNVTFRCDPISEHNRLYWYRQTLGQGPEFLTYFQNEAQLEKSRLLSDRFSAERPKGSFSTLEIQRTEQGDSAMYLCASSQPPGVETQYFGPGTRLLVL.

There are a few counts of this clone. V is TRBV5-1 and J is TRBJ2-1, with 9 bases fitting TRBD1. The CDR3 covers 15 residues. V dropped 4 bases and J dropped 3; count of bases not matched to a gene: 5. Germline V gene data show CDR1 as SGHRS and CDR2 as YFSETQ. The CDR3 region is CASSQGQGGYNEQFF. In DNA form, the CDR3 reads TGCGCCAGCAGCCAGGGACAGGGTGGCTACAATGAGCAGTTCTTC.

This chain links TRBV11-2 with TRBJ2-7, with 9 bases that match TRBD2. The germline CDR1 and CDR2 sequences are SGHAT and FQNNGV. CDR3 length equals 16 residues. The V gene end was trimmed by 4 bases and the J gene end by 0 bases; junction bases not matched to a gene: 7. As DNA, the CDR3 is TGTGCCAGCAGCTCCTTAGCGGGGGCTCACTCCTACGAGCAGTACTTC. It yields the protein CASSSLAGAHSYEQYF.

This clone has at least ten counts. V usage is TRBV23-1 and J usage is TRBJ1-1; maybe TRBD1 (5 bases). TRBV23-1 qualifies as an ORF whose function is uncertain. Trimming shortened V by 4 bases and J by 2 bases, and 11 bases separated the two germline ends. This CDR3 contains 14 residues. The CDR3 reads CASSRDDSNTEAFF. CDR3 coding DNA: TGCGCCAGCAGTCGAGACGACAGTAACACTGAAGCTTTCTTT.

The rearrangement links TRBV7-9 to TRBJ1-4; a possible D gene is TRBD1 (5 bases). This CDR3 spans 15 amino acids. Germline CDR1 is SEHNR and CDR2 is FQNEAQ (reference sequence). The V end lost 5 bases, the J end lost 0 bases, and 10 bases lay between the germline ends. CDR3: CASSEGQATNEKLFF. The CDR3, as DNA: TGTGCCAGCAGCGAAGGACAAGCAACTAATGAAAAACTGTTTTTT. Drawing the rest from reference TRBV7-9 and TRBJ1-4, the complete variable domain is DTGVSQNPRHKITKRGQNVTFRCDPISEHNRLYWYRQTLGQGPEFLTYFQNEAQLEKSRLLSDRFSAERPKGSFSTLEIQRTEQGDSAMYLCASSEGQATNEKLFFGSGTQLSVL.

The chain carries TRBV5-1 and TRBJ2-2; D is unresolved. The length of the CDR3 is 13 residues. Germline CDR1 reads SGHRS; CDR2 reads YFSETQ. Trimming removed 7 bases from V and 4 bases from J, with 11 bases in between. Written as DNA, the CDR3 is TGCGCCAGCGGAATACAGACCACCGGGGAGCTGTTTTTT. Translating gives CASGIQTTGELFF.

The CDR3 loop reads CASSGRTEAFF. In DNA form, the CDR3 reads TGTGCCAGCAGTGGGAGGACTGAAGCTTTCTTT. The chain links TRBV6-5 to TRBJ1-1, with no clear D. Germline V gives CDR1 MNHEY, CDR2 SVGAGI. V was cut by 5 bases and J by 5 bases, with 6 bases left in between. This CDR3 is built from 11 residues.

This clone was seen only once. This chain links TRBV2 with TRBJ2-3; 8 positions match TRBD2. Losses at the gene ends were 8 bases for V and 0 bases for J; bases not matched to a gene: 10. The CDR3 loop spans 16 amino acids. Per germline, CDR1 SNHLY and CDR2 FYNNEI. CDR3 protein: CASERERGLSTDTQYF. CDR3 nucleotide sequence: TGTGCCAGCGAAAGGGAGCGGGGGCTAAGCACAGATACGCAGTATTTT. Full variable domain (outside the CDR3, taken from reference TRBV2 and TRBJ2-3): EPEVTQTPSHQVTQMGQEVILRCVPISNHLYFYWYRQILGQKVEFLVSFYNNEISEKSEIFDDQFSVERPDGSNFTLKIRSTKLEDSAMYFCASERERGLSTDTQYFGPGTRLTVL.

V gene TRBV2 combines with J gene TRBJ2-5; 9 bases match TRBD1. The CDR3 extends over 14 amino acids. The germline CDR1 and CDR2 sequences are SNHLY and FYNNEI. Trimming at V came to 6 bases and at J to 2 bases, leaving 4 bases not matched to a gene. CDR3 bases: TGTGCCAGCAGACAGGGGGCGCAACAAGAGACCCAGTACTTC. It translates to CASRQGAQQETQYF. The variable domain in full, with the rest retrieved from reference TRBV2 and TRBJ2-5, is EPEVTQTPSHQVTQMGQEVILRCVPISNHLYFYWYRQILGQKVEFLVSFYNNEISEKSEIFDDQFSVERPDGSNFTLKIRSTKLEDSAMYFCASRQGAQQETQYFGPGTRLLVL.

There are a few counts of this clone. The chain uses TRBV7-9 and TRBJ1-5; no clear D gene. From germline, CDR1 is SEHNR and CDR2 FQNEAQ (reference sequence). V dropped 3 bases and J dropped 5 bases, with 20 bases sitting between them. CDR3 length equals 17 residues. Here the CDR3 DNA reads TGTGCCAGCAGCTTCGTAGAGAGTACCCTTTACTATCAGCCCCAGCATTTT. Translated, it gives CASSFVESTLYYQPQHF.

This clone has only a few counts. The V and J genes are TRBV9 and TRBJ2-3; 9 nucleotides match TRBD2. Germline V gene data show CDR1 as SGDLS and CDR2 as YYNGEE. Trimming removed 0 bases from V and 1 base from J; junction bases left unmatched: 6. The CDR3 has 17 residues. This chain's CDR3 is CASSVEVPSGGTDTQYF. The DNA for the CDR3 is TGTGCCAGCAGCGTAGAAGTCCCTAGCGGGGGCACAGATACGCAGTATTTT.

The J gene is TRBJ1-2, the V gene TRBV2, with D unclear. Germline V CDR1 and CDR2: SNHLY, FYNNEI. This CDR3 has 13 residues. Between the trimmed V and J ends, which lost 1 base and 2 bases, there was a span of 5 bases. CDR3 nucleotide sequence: TGTGCCAGCAGTGAAGACAGAAACTATGGCTACACCTTC. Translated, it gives CASSEDRNYGYTF.

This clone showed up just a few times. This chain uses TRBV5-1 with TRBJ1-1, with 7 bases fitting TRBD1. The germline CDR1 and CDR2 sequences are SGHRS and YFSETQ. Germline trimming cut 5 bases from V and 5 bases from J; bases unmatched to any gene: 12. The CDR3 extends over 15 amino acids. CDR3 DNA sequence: TGCGCCAGCAGTTTAACAGGGGAATCCGGAACTGAAGCTTTCTTT. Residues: CASSLTGESGTEAFF.

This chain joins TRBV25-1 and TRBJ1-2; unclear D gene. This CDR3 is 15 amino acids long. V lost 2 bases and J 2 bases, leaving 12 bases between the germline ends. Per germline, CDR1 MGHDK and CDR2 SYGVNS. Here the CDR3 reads CASSERFSGNYGYTF. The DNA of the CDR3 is TGTGCCAGCAGTGAACGATTTTCGGGGAACTATGGCTACACCTTC.

The CDR3 DNA follows: TGTGCCAGCAGCTTAGCGGGGGGACAGGGAGCCGGAAAACTGTTTTTT. Protein: CASSLAGGQGAGKLFF. The gene calls are TRBV7-2 and TRBJ1-4; 9 bases align to TRBD1. With 0 bases clipped from V and 10 bases from J, the junction kept 9 bases outside the gene matches. The CDR3 runs to 16 residues. The germline V gene has CDR1 SGHTA and CDR2 FQGNSA.

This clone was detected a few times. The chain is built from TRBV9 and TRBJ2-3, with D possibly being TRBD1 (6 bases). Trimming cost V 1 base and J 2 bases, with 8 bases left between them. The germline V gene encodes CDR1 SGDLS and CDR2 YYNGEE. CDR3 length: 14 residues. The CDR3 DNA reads TGTGCCAGCAGCGTAAGACAGGCCACAGATACGCAGTATTTT. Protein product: CASSVRQATDTQYF.

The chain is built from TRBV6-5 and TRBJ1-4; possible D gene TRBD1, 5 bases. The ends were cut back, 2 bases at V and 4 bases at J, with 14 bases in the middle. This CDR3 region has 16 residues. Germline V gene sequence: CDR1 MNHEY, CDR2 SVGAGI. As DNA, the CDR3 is TGTGCCAGCAGTTACGGGAGGGGCATCGGTAATGAAAAACTGTTTTTT. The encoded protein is CASSYGRGIGNEKLFF.

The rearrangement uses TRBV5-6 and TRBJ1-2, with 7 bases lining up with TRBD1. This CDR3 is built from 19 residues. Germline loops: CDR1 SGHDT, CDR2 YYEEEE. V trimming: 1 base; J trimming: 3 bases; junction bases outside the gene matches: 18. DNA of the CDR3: TGTGCCAGCAGCTTGTTCCCGGTCACAACAGGGGCCCTCTACTATGGCTACACCTTC. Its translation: CASSLFPVTTGALYYGYTF.

The CDR3 coding sequence is TGTGCCATCAGATCCCGGGACTCCTACAATGAGCAGTTCTTC. Its translation is CAIRSRDSYNEQFF. The J gene is TRBJ2-1, the V gene TRBV10-3; a weak D match, TRBD2 (5 bases). CDR1 and CDR2 (germline): ENHRY, SYGVKD. The CDR3 sequence is 14 residues long. Trimming removed 6 bases from V and 0 bases from J, with 9 bases in between.

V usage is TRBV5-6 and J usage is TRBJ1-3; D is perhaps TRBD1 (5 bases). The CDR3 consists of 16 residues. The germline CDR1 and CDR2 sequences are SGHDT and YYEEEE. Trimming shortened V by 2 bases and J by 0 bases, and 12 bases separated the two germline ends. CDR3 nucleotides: TGTGCCAGCAGCTTTGGACACCCGAGCTCTGGAAACACCATATATTTT. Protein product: CASSFGHPSSGNTIYF.

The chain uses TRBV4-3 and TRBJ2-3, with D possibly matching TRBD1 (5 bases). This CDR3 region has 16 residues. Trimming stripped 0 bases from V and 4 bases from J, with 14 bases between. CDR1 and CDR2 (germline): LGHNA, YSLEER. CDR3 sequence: CASSQDSYQGADTQYF. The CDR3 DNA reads TGCGCCAGCAGCCAAGACTCCTACCAAGGGGCAGATACGCAGTATTTT.

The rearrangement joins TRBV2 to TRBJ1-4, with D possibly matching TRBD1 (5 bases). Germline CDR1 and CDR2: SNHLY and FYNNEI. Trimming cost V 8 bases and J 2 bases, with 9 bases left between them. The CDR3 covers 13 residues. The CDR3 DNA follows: TGTGCCAGCGGTCGGGGGACTAATGAAAAACTGTTTTTT. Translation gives CASGRGTNEKLFF.